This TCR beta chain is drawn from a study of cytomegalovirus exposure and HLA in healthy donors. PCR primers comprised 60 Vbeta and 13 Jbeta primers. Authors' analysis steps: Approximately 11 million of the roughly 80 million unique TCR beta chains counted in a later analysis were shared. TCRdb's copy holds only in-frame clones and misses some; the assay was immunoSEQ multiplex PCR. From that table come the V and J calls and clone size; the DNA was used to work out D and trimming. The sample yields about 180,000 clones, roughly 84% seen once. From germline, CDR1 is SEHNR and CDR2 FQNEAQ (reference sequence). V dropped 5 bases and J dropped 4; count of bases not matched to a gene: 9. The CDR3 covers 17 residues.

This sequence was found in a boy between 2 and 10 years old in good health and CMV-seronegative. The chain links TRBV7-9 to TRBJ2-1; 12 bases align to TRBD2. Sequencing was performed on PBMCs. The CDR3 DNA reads TGTGCCAGCAGCCCAAGACTAGCGGGAGTCCCGTACAATGAGCAGTTCTTC. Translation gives CASSPRLAGVPYNEQFF.